These 26 T cell receptor beta chains share one sample of origin, sequenced in a study of OX40 agonist ivuxolimab in advanced cancers. Clones were sequenced by immunoSEQ multiplex PCR, and TCRdb holds only the in-frame ones, with some missing. The sample comprises approximately 77,000 clones, 91% of which are singletons, and roughly 1.6% rests with the top ten. Here the sequenced sample was CD4+ or CD8+ T cells sorted from blood, taken in a trial of the OX40 agonist ivuxolimab. The origin of the receptors is an adult with an advanced solid tumor such as melanoma, head and neck, liver or kidney cancer.

This sequence joins TRBV29-1 and TRBJ1-2, with D hard to call. Trimming shortened V by 4 bases and J by 6 bases, and 12 bases separated the two germline ends. The CDR3 runs to 12 residues. The germline gives CDR1 SQVTM, CDR2 ANQGSEA. As DNA, the CDR3 is TGCAGCGTTGGCAGCACGGTCGATGGCTACACCTTC. Its translation: CSVGSTVDGYTF.

CDR3 loop: CASSLWEGGSTGELFF. The CDR3 DNA reads TGTGCCAGCAGCCTCTGGGAAGGGGGCTCCACCGGGGAGCTGTTTTTT. The chain couples TRBV16 to TRBJ2-2, with TRBD1 matching over 7 bases. After removal of 4 bases from V and 4 bases from J, the junction contained 9 bases not matched to a gene. CDR1 and CDR2 from the germline V gene are KGHSY and FQNENV. The CDR3 loop spans 16 amino acids. Drawing the rest from reference TRBV16 and TRBJ2-2, the complete variable domain is GEEVAQTPKHLVRGEGQKAKLYCAPIKGHSYVFWYQQVLKNEFKFLISFQNENVFDETGMPKERFSAKCLPNSPCSLEIQATKLEDSAVYFCASSLWEGGSTGELFFGEGSRLTVL.

V usage is TRBV19 and J usage is TRBJ2-3, with TRBD2 matching 7 bases. CDR3 length: 11 amino acids. Germline CDR1 reads LNHDA; CDR2 reads SQIVND (reference sequence). V dropped 8 bases and J dropped 11; count of bases not matched to a gene: 7. CDR3 loop: CASDGLGVQYF. In nucleotides, the CDR3 is TGTGCCAGTGACGGACTAGGGGTGCAGTATTTT. Looking up the rest from reference TRBV19 and TRBJ2-3 gives the full variable domain: DGGITQSPKYLFRKEGQNVTLSCEQNLNHDAMYWYRQDPGQGLRLIYYSQIVNDFQKGDIAEGYSVSREKKESFPLTVTSAQKNPTAFYLCASDGLGVQYFGPGTRLTVL.

This clone was recorded once. V and J are TRBV5-4 and TRBJ2-1, with 7 positions matching TRBD2. Trimming removed 0 bases from V and 8 bases from J; junction bases left unmatched: 2. CDR3 size: 13 residues. Germline CDR1 SGHNT, CDR2 YYREEE (reference sequence). The CDR3 bases are TGTGCCAGCAGCTTGGCGGGGAGGGATGAGCAGTTCTTC. Amino acids: CASSLAGRDEQFF.

The genes are TRBV7-3 and TRBJ2-1; 8 nucleotides agree with TRBD1. This CDR3 has 17 residues. Germline CDR1 SGHTA, CDR2 FQGTGA. V lost 4 bases, J lost 5 bases, and 13 bases stayed unmatched. CDR3 loop: CASSSWGTGGPNNEQFF. CDR3 nucleotides: TGTGCCAGCAGCTCCTGGGGAACAGGGGGGCCTAACAATGAGCAGTTCTTC.

The chain carries TRBV27 and TRBJ1-2; no reliable D call. Looked up from germline, CDR1 is MNHEY and CDR2 is SMNVEV (reference sequence). Trimming left V 6 bases short and J 3 bases short, with 23 bases between. The CDR3 totals 17 residues. The CDR3 region has the DNA TGTGCCAGCAGGTGTGGGGAAATAACGCTGGAGTACTATGGCTACACCTTC. The encoded protein is CASRCGEITLEYYGYTF.

The gene calls are TRBV18 and TRBJ1-4; D is unclear. The germline V gene encodes CDR1 KGHSH and CDR2 LQKENI. CDR3 size: 16 residues. The V end lost 1 base, the J end lost 0 bases, and 9 bases lay between the germline ends. CDR3 nucleotide sequence: TGTGCCAGCTCACCACTGGGAACAACAACTAATGAAAAACTGTTTTTT. Its protein product is CASSPLGTTTNEKLFF.

The chain has TRBV30 and TRBJ2-2; 9 bases are a match to TRBD2. Germline V gene data show CDR1 as GTSNPN and CDR2 as SVGIG (reference sequence). The CDR3 sequence is 20 residues long. With 5 bases clipped from V and 4 bases from J, the junction kept 23 bases outside the gene matches. The chain's CDR3 is CAWHPRREGLLRMVTGELFF. CDR3 nucleotide sequence: TGTGCCTGGCACCCGCGGCGGGAGGGCCTCCTACGTATGGTCACCGGGGAGCTGTTTTTT.

The CDR3: CASSVFDGYTF. CDR3 in DNA: TGTGCCAGCAGTGTTTTCGATGGCTACACCTTC. The chain carries TRBV25-1 and TRBJ1-2; D remains ambiguous. Germline CDR1 MGHDK, CDR2 SYGVNS. The CDR3 runs to 11 residues. V was clipped by 4 bases and J by 6 bases, with 6 bases between them.

The chain uses TRBV25-1 and TRBJ2-3; D may be TRBD1 (5 bases). Germline V gene lookup returns CDR1 MGHDK and CDR2 SYGVNS. The CDR3 consists of 14 residues. V lost 3 bases and J 7 bases, leaving 14 bases between the germline ends. CDR3 sequence (DNA): TGTGCCAGCAGTGAGGGGCAGGGCTTGAATACGCAGTATTTT. It is translated as CASSEGQGLNTQYF.

The rearrangement links TRBV19 to TRBJ1-5; TRBD1 might be the D (5 bases). Germline V lookup: CDR1 LNHDA, CDR2 SQIVND (reference sequence). The germline V and J ends were trimmed by 0 bases and 4 bases, with 10 bases remaining between them. The length of the CDR3 is 15 residues. The DNA of the CDR3 is TGTGCCAGTAGTATAGAGGGACGATGGAATCAGCCCCAGCATTTT. It codes for CASSIEGRWNQPQHF.

The V call is TRBV30, the J call TRBJ2-5; D not resolved. Trimming stripped 0 bases from V and 1 base from J, with 6 bases between. This CDR3 is 13 amino acids long. CDR1 and CDR2 from the germline V gene are GTSNPN and SVGIG (reference sequence). The CDR3 here is CAWSVRLQETQYF. In nucleotides, the CDR3 is TGTGCCTGGAGTGTACGACTCCAAGAGACCCAGTACTTC.

In its sample, this clone was seen once. The chain employs TRBV7-2 and TRBJ2-7, with 12 bases that match TRBD2. The CDR3 sequence is 15 residues long. Looked up from germline, CDR1 is SGHTA and CDR2 is FQGNSA. The V segment lost 6 bases and the J segment 4 bases; nucleotides outside the gene matches: 7. CDR3 region: CASRSRTSGAYEQYF. The CDR3 region has the DNA TGTGCCAGCAGAAGTAGGACTAGCGGGGCTTACGAGCAGTACTTC.

V is TRBV5-5 and J is TRBJ2-7, with D possibly being TRBD1 or TRBD2 (5 bases each). V gave up 4 bases and J gave up 0 bases, with 14 bases separating them. Germline CDR1 reads SGHKS; CDR2 reads YYEKEE (reference sequence). The CDR3 is 15 residues long. The CDR3 sequence is CASSRGTVGSYEQYF. The CDR3 region has the DNA TGTGCCAGCAGCCGTGGGACGGTAGGCTCCTACGAGCAGTACTTC. Full variable domain (rest looked up from reference TRBV5-5 and TRBJ2-7): DAGVTQSPTHLIKTRGQQVTLRCSPISGHKSVSWYQQVLGQGPQFIFQYYEKEERGRGNFPDRFSARQFPNYSSELNVNALLLGDSALYLCASSRGTVGSYEQYFGPGTRLTVT.

V is TRBV28 and J is TRBJ1-2; D remains unclear. CDR3 size: 13 residues. V was shortened by 4 bases and J by 5 bases, with 11 bases between the two germline ends. Germline-derived CDR1 and CDR2 are MDHEN and SYDVKM. The CDR3 protein is CASSWSSAYGYTF. The DNA for the CDR3 is TGTGCCAGCAGTTGGTCGAGTGCGTATGGCTACACCTTC.

On this clone itself: Different DNA sequences within this sample yield the same CDR3. This chain links TRBV29-1 with TRBJ2-7, with 9 bases lining up with TRBD1. The CDR3 consists of 13 residues. Germline assignment: CDR1 SQVTM and CDR2 ANQGSEA. V trimming: 5 bases; J trimming: 5 bases; junction bases outside the gene matches: 7. CDR3 residues: CSVRQGGMHEQYF. As DNA, the CDR3 is TGCAGCGTTAGACAGGGGGGAATGCACGAGCAGTACTTC.

The genes are TRBV7-2 and TRBJ2-4; TRBD1 agrees at 7 bases. CDR3 length: 13 amino acids. J gave up 8 bases and V 5 bases, and 6 bases lay outside the gene matches. CDR1 and CDR2 (germline): SGHTA, FQGNSA. This CDR3 is CASSLDRVDIQYF. In DNA, the CDR3 is TGTGCCAGCAGCCTAGACAGGGTGGACATTCAGTACTTC.

This clone showed up just once. The chain links TRBV9 to TRBJ2-7; TRBD1 aligns across 8 bases. V trimming: 0 bases; J trimming: 5 bases; junction bases outside the gene matches: 4. Per germline, CDR1 SGDLS and CDR2 YYNGEE. This CDR3 comprises 14 residues. The CDR3 DNA follows: TGTGCCAGCAGCGTAGCTCAGGGGGCGAACGAGCAGTACTTC. It is translated as CASSVAQGANEQYF.

The rearrangement uses TRBV27 and TRBJ2-7, with D uncertain. Trimming shortened V by 2 bases and J by 0 bases, and 11 bases separated the two germline ends. The length of the CDR3 is 15 residues. Germline loops: CDR1 MNHEY, CDR2 SMNVEV (reference sequence). CDR3 DNA: TGTGCCAGCAGTTTACTTCCGCCGTCCTCCTACGAGCAGTACTTC. Encoded protein: CASSLLPPSSYEQYF.

The chain couples TRBV18 to TRBJ1-6, with D hard to call. CDR1 is KGHSH and CDR2 is LQKENI in the germline V gene. CDR3 length: 14 residues. Trimming took off 3 bases at V and 8 bases at J, with 11 bases between the two ends. CDR3 amino acids: CASSPGGFDSPLHF. CDR3 nucleotide sequence: TGTGCCAGCTCACCGGGAGGGTTTGATTCACCCCTCCACTTT.

This chain connects TRBV2 to TRBJ2-1; TRBD2 matches 8 bases. The V gene end was trimmed by 3 bases and the J gene end by 1 base; junction bases not matched to a gene: 2. The CDR3 length is 15 residues. Germline lookup yields CDR1 SNHLY and CDR2 FYNNEI. The CDR3 spells CASSEERESYNEQFF. For the CDR3, the DNA is TGTGCCAGCAGTGAGGAGCGGGAGTCCTACAATGAGCAGTTCTTC.

The chain uses TRBV5-4 and TRBJ2-1; D is unclear. Germline lookup yields CDR1 SGHNT and CDR2 YYREEE (reference sequence). The CDR3 runs 11 residues. V lost 6 bases and J lost 6, with 7 bases in between. The CDR3 loop reads CASTDSNEQFF. The DNA of the CDR3 is TGTGCCAGCACAGATTCCAATGAGCAGTTCTTC.

The count of this clone is one. V and J are TRBV9 and TRBJ2-6; D might be TRBD1 (6 bases). Trimming took off 5 bases at V and 0 bases at J, with 9 bases between the two ends. The CDR3 is 15 residues long. The germline gives CDR1 SGDLS, CDR2 YYNGEE. The CDR3 DNA is TGTGCCAGCAGTGGACAGTTCTCTGGGGCCAACGTCCTGACTTTC. Its translation is CASSGQFSGANVLTF.

This clone came up a few times. The chain combines TRBV7-9 with TRBJ2-1; tentatively, D is TRBD1 or TRBD2 (5 bases each). CDR3 length equals 13 residues. CDR1 and CDR2 (germline): SEHNR, FQNEAQ (reference sequence). V was clipped by 5 bases and J by 15 bases, with 20 bases between them. The CDR3 DNA reads as TGTGCCAGCAGCCCCATCAGGCAGGGACGGTTGTTCTTC. Its protein is CASSPIRQGRLFF.

V and J are TRBV7-2 and TRBJ1-1; D possibly corresponds to TRBD1 (6 bases). The CDR3 is made up of 15 amino acids. CDR1 and CDR2 from the germline V gene are SGHTA and FQGNSA. V lost 3 bases and J 4 bases, leaving 15 bases between the germline ends. As DNA, the CDR3 is TGTGCCAGCAGCTTCATTCAACAGGGAGGCACTGAAGCTTTCTTT. As protein: CASSFIQQGGTEAFF.

CDR3 loop: CASTPGGPGANVLTF. Here the CDR3 DNA reads TGTGCCAGCACCCCAGGGGGGCCTGGGGCCAACGTCCTGACTTTC. The genes are TRBV7-6 and TRBJ2-6, with D possibly matching TRBD1 (7 bases). There are 15 residues in the CDR3. Trimming removed 7 bases at V and 2 bases at J, with 12 bases between. CDR1 SGHVS and CDR2 FNYEAQ come from the germline V gene.